These 29 T cell receptor beta chains were sequenced from one sample in a study of beta chain features in type 1 diabetes (dated by TCRdb to the late 2010s). Libraries were built with the immunoSEQ multiplex PCR assay. The entire isolated RNA was reverse transcribed using the High Capacity cDNA Reverse Transcription Kit, and thus expressed TCRB transcripts were sequenced. TCRdb carries this immuneACCESS record with in-frame sequences only. Its versions omit some clonotypes, under half of them owing to an unresolved V gene in the studies checked, with the rest unexplained. The sample contains some 160,000 clones, approximately 10% of them found a single time. Of the sample, roughly 0.7% falls within the top ten clones. Study-level results and caveats: A moderate but significant shortening of TCRB CDR3 length was observed in type 1 diabetes patients in all four CD4+ subsets.

Their specific antigens are unknown. Sequencing used central memory CD4+ T cells from blood. The receptors derive from a woman in her thirties with type 1 diabetes.

The V and J genes are TRBV2 and TRBJ1-2; 9 nucleotides align to TRBD1. V lost 7 bases, J lost 7 bases, and 10 bases stayed unmatched. The CDR3 is 14 residues long. Germline CDR1 SNHLY, CDR2 FYNNEI. This chain's CDR3 is CASNGPGQGGGYTF. In DNA, the CDR3 is TGTGCCAGCAATGGACCGGGACAGGGAGGTGGCTACACCTTC.

This clone was seen more than once but under ten times. V is TRBV18 and J is TRBJ2-7; the match to TRBD2 covers 8 bases. Germline CDR1 and CDR2: KGHSH and LQKENI. The CDR3 loop spans 14 amino acids. Trimming cost V 6 bases and J 0 bases; bases outside gene matches: 4. For the CDR3, the DNA is TGTGCCAGCTCGGGGACTAGGAACTCCTACGAGCAGTACTTC. Its protein is CASSGTRNSYEQYF.

This clone was recorded at least ten times. J is TRBJ1-5 and V is TRBV29-1; D gene ambiguous. CDR3 length: 12 residues. CDR1 is SQVTM, CDR2 ANQGSEA, per germline. The V gene lost 4 bases and the J gene lost 3 bases, with 7 bases spanning the gap. The CDR3 sequence: CSVAADNQPQHF. The CDR3 nucleotides read TGCAGCGTTGCGGCGGACAATCAGCCCCAGCATTTT.

This clone has more than one count but fewer than ten. CDR3 DNA: TGTGCCAGCAGTTACCACGCAGACAGCTACGAGCAGTACTTC. This encodes CASSYHADSYEQYF. This sequence joins TRBV6-6 and TRBJ2-7; tentatively, D is TRBD1 (5 bases). CDR1 and CDR2 (germline): MNHNY, SVGAGI (reference sequence). Trimming removed 2 bases from V and 3 bases from J, with 11 bases in between. The CDR3 has 14 residues.

The rearrangement joins TRBV30 to TRBJ2-2, with 7 bases that match TRBD2. V lost 7 bases to trimming and J lost 4 bases; unmatched junction nucleotides: 12. Germline V gives CDR1 GTSNPN, CDR2 SVGIG (reference sequence). CDR3 length: 15 residues. The CDR3 here is CASSGEGVGTGELFF. DNA of the CDR3: TGTGCCTCTTCGGGGGAGGGAGTCGGCACCGGGGAGCTGTTTTTT.

This clone was seen more than once but under ten times. The V gene is TRBV5-1, the J gene TRBJ1-2; D remains ambiguous. The length of the CDR3 is 14 residues. Between the trimmed V and J ends, which lost 1 base and 8 bases, there was a span of 15 bases. CDR1 and CDR2 from the germline V gene are SGHRS and YFSETQ. DNA of the CDR3: TGCGCCAGCAGCTTGTCAACCGCGGTAGTGGGCTACACCTTC. Amino acid sequence: CASSLSTAVVGYTF.

A few counts support this clone. The chain links TRBV2 to TRBJ2-7; D not resolved. CDR1 is SNHLY, CDR2 FYNNEI, per germline. The CDR3 is 12 amino acids. Trimming cost V 8 bases and J 3 bases, with 11 bases left between them. The CDR3 nucleotides read TGTGCCAGCGACTCGGTAAACTACGAGCAGTACTTC. Translating gives CASDSVNYEQYF.

The J gene is TRBJ1-1, the V gene TRBV6-5; no firm D call. Germline V CDR1 and CDR2: MNHEY, SVGAGI. V lost 2 bases, J lost 3 bases, and 13 bases lay in between. The CDR3 runs to 15 residues. CDR3: CASSYGLGRDTEAFF. The CDR3 DNA reads as TGTGCCAGCAGTTACGGTTTAGGGAGGGACACTGAAGCTTTCTTT.

This clone was counted a few times. The gene calls are TRBV19 and TRBJ2-3; TRBD2 matches at 9 bases. With 6 bases clipped from V and 0 bases from J, the junction kept 16 bases outside the gene matches. CDR1 is LNHDA and CDR2 is SQIVND in the germline V gene (reference sequence). This CDR3 is built from 19 residues. The chain's CDR3 is CASRISAGAGGSSTDTQYF. The DNA for the CDR3 is TGTGCCAGTAGAATCAGCGCGGGAGCGGGAGGATCTAGCACAGATACGCAGTATTTT.

This clone has just a few counts. Other DNA sequences in the same sample also yield this CDR3. The rearrangement joins TRBV18 to TRBJ1-1; tentative D call: TRBD1 (5 bases). The CDR3 consists of 16 residues. The V end lost 3 bases, the J end lost 3 bases, and 17 bases lay between the germline ends. The germline V gene encodes CDR1 KGHSH and CDR2 LQKENI. CDR3 DNA sequence: TGTGCCAGCTCACCCCGCGGCGGGGGGTTGGACACTGAAGCTTTCTTT. It encodes CASSPRGGGLDTEAFF. Together with reference TRBV18 and TRBJ1-1, the CDR3 gives the full variable domain: NAGVMQNPRHLVRRRGQEARLRCSPMKGHSHVYWYRQLPEEGLKFMVYLQKENIIDESGMPKERFSAEFPKEGPSILRIQQVVRGDSAAYFCASSPRGGGLDTEAFFGQGTRLTVV.

The chain recombines TRBV2 with TRBJ1-4, with TRBD1 matching over 7 bases. The germline CDR1 and CDR2 sequences are SNHLY and FYNNEI. The CDR3 has 12 amino acids. The J segment lost 7 bases and the V segment lost 6 bases, leaving 2 bases of the junction unmatched. CDR3: CASSQGGEKLFF. CDR3 DNA: TGTGCCAGCAGCCAGGGGGGTGAAAAACTGTTTTTT.

V usage is TRBV30 and J usage is TRBJ2-7; D might be TRBD2 (6 bases). Germline-derived CDR1 and CDR2 are GTSNPN and SVGIG (reference sequence). The ends were cut back, 3 bases at V and 0 bases at J, with 6 bases in the middle. This CDR3 comprises 12 residues. The CDR3, as DNA: TGTGCCTGGAGGGACTACTCCTACGAGCAGTACTTC. Translated, it gives CAWRDYSYEQYF. The whole variable domain, remainder taken from reference TRBV30 and TRBJ2-7, is SQTIHQWPATLVQPVGSPLSLECTVEGTSNPNLYWYRQAAGRGLQLLFYSVGIGQISSEVPQNLSASRPQDRQFILSSKKLLLSDSGFYLCAWRDYSYEQYFGPGTRLTVT.

The chain carries TRBV28 and TRBJ1-2, with unresolved D. The CDR3 covers 12 residues. Trimming removed 6 bases at V and 7 bases at J, with 12 bases between. Germline values: CDR1 MDHEN, CDR2 SYDVKM. The CDR3 protein is CASRGDATGYTF. Written as DNA, the CDR3 is TGTGCCAGCAGGGGCGATGCCACTGGCTACACCTTC.

In this sample, this clone turned up a few times. This sequence joins TRBV7-9 and TRBJ2-5; 8 bases are shared with TRBD1. Germline CDR1 is SEHNR and CDR2 is FQNEAQ (reference sequence). After removal of 3 bases from V and 0 bases from J, the junction contained 3 bases not matched to a gene. This CDR3 has 15 residues. The CDR3 nucleotides read TGTGCCAGCAGCTTCCGGACAGGGTACCAAGAGACCCAGTACTTC. It codes for CASSFRTGYQETQYF.

V and J are TRBV27 and TRBJ1-1, with unresolved D. Germline V lookup: CDR1 MNHEY, CDR2 SMNVEV (reference sequence). The length of the CDR3 is 14 residues. V was cut by 0 bases and J by 8 bases, with 13 bases left in between. This CDR3 reads CASSLSFLGREAFF. CDR3 in DNA: TGTGCCAGCAGTTTATCCTTTCTAGGGAGAGAAGCTTTCTTT.

This clone was counted a few times. The J gene is TRBJ1-1, the V gene TRBV18, with 8 nucleotides matching TRBD1. From germline, CDR1 is KGHSH and CDR2 LQKENI. J lost 1 base, V lost 4 bases, and 5 bases had no gene match. The CDR3 extends over 15 amino acids. The CDR3 DNA follows: TGTGCCAGCTCACTTTCCGGGACAGGGAACACTGAAGCTTTCTTT. It translates to CASSLSGTGNTEAFF.

In this sample, this clone turned up a few times. The rearrangement joins TRBV21-1 to TRBJ2-1; TRBD2 is the table's D call and was not checked against the DNA. TRBV21-1 is marked as a pseudogene. This CDR3 is built from 15 residues. CDR3 DNA: TGTGCCAGCAGCAAACCCCCTCGCGGGGACAATGAGCAGTTCTTC. Translated: CASSKPPRGDNEQFF.

This chain links TRBV19 with TRBJ2-5, with 10 positions matching TRBD2. Germline V gene lookup returns CDR1 LNHDA and CDR2 SQIVND (reference sequence). Losses at the gene ends were 5 bases for V and 5 bases for J; bases not matched to a gene: 8. The CDR3 sequence is 15 residues long. The CDR3, as DNA: TGTGCCAGTAGTCCCCTAGCGGGAGTCGGGGAGACCCAGTACTTC. The encoded protein is CASSPLAGVGETQYF.

This chain links TRBV11-2 with TRBJ1-2; 8 bases line up with TRBD1. The CDR3 sequence is 16 residues long. J was trimmed by 7 bases and V by 1 base; bases with no gene match: 11. Germline CDR1 is SGHAT and CDR2 is FQNNGV. The DNA for the CDR3 is TGTGCCAGCAGCTTAGGGTGGGGGCAGGGGGCGCGTGGCTACACCTTC. Amino acid sequence: CASSLGWGQGARGYTF.

This clone was detected only a few times. The chain joins TRBV2 to TRBJ2-7, with no clear D. Trimming shortened V by 2 bases and J by 6 bases, and 8 bases separated the two germline ends. The CDR3 runs to 12 residues. The germline V gene encodes CDR1 SNHLY and CDR2 FYNNEI. The CDR3 is CASSEWLSEQYF. The DNA of the CDR3 is TGTGCCAGCAGTGAATGGCTCAGCGAGCAGTACTTC.

The rearrangement uses TRBV7-2 and TRBJ2-7; tentatively, D is TRBD1 (6 bases). The CDR3 spans 13 residues. Germline CDR1 is SGHTA and CDR2 is FQGNSA. V shed 3 bases and J shed 5 bases, with 11 bases lying between them. CDR3 region: CASSFKAGDEQYF. Written as DNA, the CDR3 is TGTGCCAGCAGCTTCAAGGCAGGGGACGAGCAGTACTTC.

This clone showed up just a few times. The same CDR3 arises from other DNA sequences in this sample as well. This rearrangement joins TRBV29-1 to TRBJ2-3; the match to TRBD2 covers 11 bases. The length of the CDR3 is 12 residues. V lost 6 bases, J lost 6 bases, and 2 bases stayed unmatched. CDR1 SQVTM and CDR2 ANQGSEA come from the germline V gene. The CDR3 DNA is TGCAGCGTACTAGCGGGAGAGGATACGCAGTATTTT. It encodes CSVLAGEDTQYF.

This clone occurred many times. The CDR3 here is CASSSWRSSGGELFF. CDR3 bases: TGTGCCAGCAGCTCTTGGAGGAGTTCTGGCGGGGAGCTGTTTTTT. The chain carries TRBV7-9 and TRBJ2-2; perhaps TRBD2 as D (5 bases). CDR1 and CDR2 (germline): SEHNR, FQNEAQ (reference sequence). The CDR3 loop spans 15 amino acids. Deletions cut 4 bases from V and 7 bases from J, with 16 bases between. Drawing the rest from reference TRBV7-9 and TRBJ2-2, the complete variable domain is DTGVSQNPRHKITKRGQNVTFRCDPISEHNRLYWYRQTLGQGPEFLTYFQNEAQLEKSRLLSDRFSAERPKGSFSTLEIQRTEQGDSAMYLCASSSWRSSGGELFFGEGSRLTVL.

This clone was seen a handful of times. The genes are TRBV28 and TRBJ1-2; D is undetermined. V was cut by 2 bases and J by 6 bases, with 13 bases left in between. The CDR3 is 14 residues long. Germline CDR1 MDHEN, CDR2 SYDVKM. CDR3 sequence: CASSLPGELHGYTF. CDR3 in DNA: TGTGCCAGCAGTTTACCCGGAGAGTTACATGGCTACACCTTC.

This clone was picked up a small number of times. The CDR3 protein is CASSVGGNSNQPQHF. In DNA form, the CDR3 reads TGTGCCAGCAGTGTTGGAGGGAATAGCAATCAGCCCCAGCATTTT. V and J are TRBV2 and TRBJ1-5; D not resolved. Per germline, CDR1 SNHLY and CDR2 FYNNEI. V was trimmed by 4 bases and J by 0 bases, leaving 10 bases between them. The CDR3 runs 15 residues. The complete variable domain, with remaining parts taken from reference TRBV2 and TRBJ1-5, reads EPEVTQTPSHQVTQMGQEVILRCVPISNHLYFYWYRQILGQKVEFLVSFYNNEISEKSEIFDDQFSVERPDGSNFTLKIRSTKLEDSAMYFCASSVGGNSNQPQHFGDGTRLSIL.

This clone was seen at least ten times. The gene calls are TRBV19 and TRBJ2-7; the match to TRBD2 covers 8 bases. Germline CDR1 and CDR2: LNHDA and SQIVND (reference sequence). Trimming cost V 5 bases and J 0 bases; bases outside gene matches: 9. This CDR3 is 16 amino acids long. CDR3 sequence reads: CASSPTGTRSSYEQYF. The DNA for the CDR3 is TGTGCCAGTAGTCCTACCGGGACTAGGAGCTCCTACGAGCAGTACTTC.

The chain carries TRBV7-8 and TRBJ2-7, with D hard to call. The CDR3 consists of 13 residues. Per the germline V gene, CDR1 is SGHVS and CDR2 is FQNEAQ. The ends were cut back, 1 base at V and 3 bases at J, with 7 bases in the middle. The CDR3 sequence is CASSLELSYEQYF. CDR3 bases: TGTGCCAGCAGCTTAGAGCTTAGCTACGAGCAGTACTTC.

V and J are TRBV5-8 and TRBJ2-7; maybe TRBD2 (6 bases). This CDR3 contains 13 residues. Germline V gene lookup returns CDR1 SGHTS and CDR2 YDEGEE. Trimming shortened V by 0 bases and J by 8 bases, and 12 bases separated the two germline ends. CDR3 DNA sequence: TGTGCCAGCAGCTTGGTGGAGGGCGGCCAGCAGTACTTC. It translates to CASSLVEGGQQYF.

The CDR3 DNA sequence: TGTGCCAGCTCACGGGACAGGGAAGGGAACACTGAAGCTTTCTTT. Translated: CASSRDREGNTEAFF. This chain connects TRBV18 to TRBJ1-1, with 9 bases that match TRBD1. Germline lookup yields CDR1 KGHSH and CDR2 LQKENI. V was clipped by 4 bases and J by 1 base; unmatched bases: 4. The CDR3 has 15 residues.